One and the same sample provided the 27 T cell receptor beta chains below, sequenced in a study of somatic mutations in cytotoxic T cells in rheumatoid arthritis. TCRdb's table, derived via immunoSEQ multiplex PCR, lists solely in-frame clones and lacks some. This sample has 15,000 to 20,000 clones, with around 80% found just once. The source material was CD8+ T cells sorted from blood. The receptor source for this set is an adult with rheumatoid arthritis.

V and J are TRBV9 and TRBJ2-7; tentatively, D is TRBD1 (6 bases). The V end lost 0 bases, the J end lost 2 bases, and 9 bases lay between the germline ends. Looked up from germline, CDR1 is SGDLS and CDR2 is YYNGEE. The CDR3 contains 14 residues. The CDR3 here is CASSVGDIAYEQYF. CDR3 sequence (DNA): TGTGCCAGCAGCGTAGGGGACATCGCCTACGAGCAGTACTTC. The variable domain in full, completed from reference TRBV9 and TRBJ2-7, reads DSGVTQTPKHLITATGQRVTLRCSPRSGDLSVYWYQQSLDQGLQFLIQYYNGEERAKGNILERFSAQQFPDLHSELNLSSLELGDSALYFCASSVGDIAYEQYFGPGTRLTVT.

The V call is TRBV2, the J call TRBJ2-5, with 7 nucleotides matching TRBD1. The J call may not be correct, given that the DNA end is closer to TRBJ2-7. This CDR3 has 13 amino acids. Germline CDR1 and CDR2: SNHLY and FYNNEI. CDR3 nucleotides: TGTGCCAGCAGCCTGACAGGGTCCTACGAGCAGTACTTC. Its translation: CASSLTGSYEQYF.

This chain connects TRBV19 to TRBJ2-1; no clear D gene. V dropped 4 bases and J dropped 8 bases, with 6 bases sitting between them. In germline, CDR1 is LNHDA, CDR2 SQIVND (reference sequence). This CDR3 has 11 amino acids. In nucleotides, the CDR3 is TGTGCCAGTAGTACGCACGATGAGCAGTTCTTC. Translated: CASSTHDEQFF.

V is TRBV18 and J is TRBJ2-7; TRBD1 or TRBD2 may be the D gene (5 bases each). This CDR3 region has 16 residues. Germline V lookup: CDR1 KGHSH, CDR2 LQKENI. Trimming shortened V by 3 bases and J by 0 bases, and 15 bases separated the two germline ends. CDR3 nucleotide sequence: TGTGCCAGCTCACCTGTTATCGGGGCCAGCTCCTACGAGCAGTACTTC. This encodes CASSPVIGASSYEQYF.

The chain carries TRBV10-3 and TRBJ1-1; maybe TRBD1 (5 bases). The V and J ends lost 0 bases and 11 bases respectively, with 16 bases between them. Per germline, CDR1 ENHRY and CDR2 SYGVKD. The CDR3 spans 14 residues. This chain's CDR3 is CAISESGTSKGAFF. The CDR3 coding sequence is TGTGCCATCAGTGAGTCCGGGACGTCTAAGGGGGCTTTCTTT.

The chain combines TRBV19 with TRBJ1-5; no firm D call. Trimming pared 1 base from V and 2 bases from J, leaving 3 bases between. The length of the CDR3 is 13 residues. The germline gives CDR1 LNHDA, CDR2 SQIVND (reference sequence). The CDR3 reads CASSIVGNQPQHF. CDR3 nucleotides: TGTGCCAGTAGTATAGTTGGCAATCAGCCCCAGCATTTT.

The chain joins TRBV29-1 to TRBJ1-1; 9 bases are a match to TRBD1. The V segment lost 6 bases and the J segment 6 bases; nucleotides outside the gene matches: 5. Germline CDR1 and CDR2: SQVTM and ANQGSEA. The CDR3 is made up of 12 amino acids. CDR3 DNA sequence: TGCAGCGTACAGGGGGCCAAGGCTGAAGCTTTCTTT. Its translation is CSVQGAKAEAFF.

This chain links TRBV7-6 with TRBJ2-5; the D gene is possibly TRBD2 (7 bases). The CDR3 runs 15 residues. Trimming stripped 2 bases from V and 5 bases from J, with 15 bases between. CDR1 and CDR2 (germline): SGHVS, FNYEAQ. Written as DNA, the CDR3 is TGTGCCAGCAGCTTATCTCGGGGGGCTGGGGAGACCCAGTACTTC. It encodes CASSLSRGAGETQYF.

The chain carries TRBV6-4 and TRBJ2-2, with TRBD2 matching over 12 bases. Germline lookup yields CDR1 MRHNA and CDR2 SNTAGT. The CDR3 totals 16 residues. J gave up 2 bases and V 6 bases, and 4 bases lay outside the gene matches. CDR3 in amino acids: CASSGLAGSNTGELFF. The CDR3, as DNA: TGTGCCAGCAGCGGACTAGCGGGAAGTAACACCGGGGAGCTGTTTTTT.

The V call is TRBV4-1, the J call TRBJ1-1, with D tentatively TRBD1 (5 bases). The CDR3 runs 15 residues. Trimming shortened V by 1 base and J by 4 bases, and 13 bases separated the two germline ends. Germline-derived CDR1 and CDR2 are MGHRA and YSYEKL. The CDR3 loop reads CASSQVPRGGTEAFF. CDR3 in DNA: TGCGCCAGCAGCCAAGTCCCTCGGGGGGGCACTGAAGCTTTCTTT.

The chain couples TRBV5-1 to TRBJ1-6, with D possibly TRBD1 on 5 matching bases. Germline V gives CDR1 SGHRS, CDR2 YFSETQ. The CDR3 is 16 residues long. The V end lost 4 bases, the J end lost 7 bases, and 18 bases lay between the germline ends. CDR3 protein: CASSPPSAGLNSPLHF. CDR3 nucleotide sequence: TGCGCCAGCAGCCCCCCTAGCGCAGGGCTGAATTCACCCCTCCACTTT.

The genes are TRBV19 and TRBJ2-1, with TRBD2 matching 12 bases. The CDR3 runs 14 residues. Trimming cost V 6 bases and J 5 bases; bases outside gene matches: 2. The germline CDR1 and CDR2 sequences are LNHDA and SQIVND (reference sequence). The CDR3 spells CASSRTSGDNEQFF. Written as DNA, the CDR3 is TGTGCCAGTAGCCGGACTAGCGGGGACAATGAGCAGTTCTTC.

The V gene is TRBV10-1, the J gene TRBJ2-1; D unclear. The CDR3 length is 13 residues. V shed 6 bases and J shed 6 bases, with 12 bases lying between them. Germline CDR1 reads WNHNN; CDR2 reads SYGVQD (reference sequence). As DNA, the CDR3 is TGCGCCAGCAGAGAGGCGCCGGGCAATGAGCAGTTCTTC. It yields the protein CASREAPGNEQFF.

The chain joins TRBV29-1 to TRBJ1-2; D gene ambiguous. CDR1 is SQVTM and CDR2 is ANQGSEA in the germline V gene. CDR3 length: 16 residues. Trimming took off 5 bases at V and 4 bases at J, with 23 bases between the two ends. The CDR3: CSVFGHLKRDGYGYTF. The CDR3 region has the DNA TGCAGCGTTTTCGGCCACCTAAAGAGGGATGGCTATGGCTACACCTTC.

The V gene is TRBV29-1, the J gene TRBJ2-7; either TRBD1 or TRBD2 may supply D (5 bases each). Trimming left V 4 bases short and J 4 bases short, with 11 bases between. Germline CDR1 reads SQVTM; CDR2 reads ANQGSEA. The CDR3 runs 12 residues. CDR3 region: CSVGDDSYEQYF. In nucleotides, the CDR3 is TGCAGCGTTGGGGACGACAGTTACGAGCAGTACTTC.

In its sample, this clone was seen a few times. The V and J genes are TRBV30 and TRBJ1-1, with a possible D match to TRBD1 (5 bases). The CDR3 spans 12 residues. Germline CDR1 and CDR2: GTSNPN and SVGIG (reference sequence). V gave up 7 bases and J gave up 5 bases, with 14 bases separating them. CDR3 bases: TGTGCCTCTATGGGGGGGAGGACTGAAGCTTTCTTT. Its translation is CASMGGRTEAFF.

The chain employs TRBV11-2 and TRBJ2-7; D could derive from TRBD1 or TRBD2 (5 bases each). CDR3 size: 14 residues. The V end was cut by 1 base, the J end by 3 bases, with 10 bases between. The V gene's germline CDR1 is SGHAT and CDR2 FQNNGV. The CDR3 protein is CASSLGPGGYEQYF. CDR3 bases: TGTGCCAGCAGCTTAGGACCTGGGGGCTACGAGCAGTACTTC. Full variable domain (remainder filled in from reference TRBV11-2 and TRBJ2-7): EAGVAQSPRYKIIEKRQSVAFWCNPISGHATLYWYQQILGQGPKLLIQFQNNGVVDDSQLPKDRFSAERLKGVDSTLKIQPAKLEDSAVYLCASSLGPGGYEQYFGPGTRLTVT.

The chain combines TRBV13 with TRBJ2-7; D is uncertain. Germline CDR1 is PRHDT and CDR2 is FYEKMQ (reference sequence). There are 12 residues in the CDR3. V was cut by 5 bases and J by 6 bases, with 11 bases left in between. CDR3: CASSPSKVEQYF. The CDR3 coding sequence is TGTGCCAGCAGCCCTTCGAAGGTCGAGCAGTACTTC. The variable domain in full, with the rest retrieved from reference TRBV13 and TRBJ2-7, is AAGVIQSPRHLIKEKRETATLKCYPIPRHDTVYWYQQGPGQDPQFLISFYEKMQSDKGSIPDRFSAQQFSDYHSELNMSSLELGDSALYFCASSPSKVEQYFGPGTRLTVT.

The CDR3 bases are TGTGCCAGCAGTTACTCGATGGGACAGCTTTTAACGCAGTATTTT. Its protein is CASSYSMGQLLTQYF. This rearrangement joins TRBV6-6 to TRBJ2-3, with 7 bases fitting TRBD1. Germline loops: CDR1 MNHNY, CDR2 SVGAGI (reference sequence). V lost 0 bases, J lost 9 bases, and 9 bases stayed unmatched. The CDR3 is 15 amino acids.

The chain joins TRBV15 to TRBJ2-7; TRBD2 matches 8 bases. This CDR3 comprises 15 residues. Germline CDR1 LNHNV, CDR2 YYDKDF (reference sequence). J was trimmed by 6 bases and V by 3 bases; bases with no gene match: 10. This CDR3 is CATSRIRGGRIEQYF. DNA for the CDR3: TGTGCCACCAGCAGGATTCGGGGGGGCCGGATCGAGCAGTACTTC.

The CDR3 is CSVEARHEQYF. The CDR3 region has the DNA TGCAGCGTTGAAGCCAGACACGAGCAGTACTTC. This rearrangement joins TRBV29-1 to TRBJ2-7; D is uncertain. Germline lookup yields CDR1 SQVTM and CDR2 ANQGSEA. This CDR3 spans 11 amino acids. Trimming pared 1 base from V and 5 bases from J, leaving 6 bases between.

The CDR3 DNA reads TGTGCCAGCACAGGGGGCCCTGGCTACACCTTC. This translates into CASTGGPGYTF. The rearrangement uses TRBV6-1 and TRBJ1-2; TRBD1 matches at 8 bases. The CDR3 totals 11 residues. V lost 7 bases to trimming and J lost 7 bases; unmatched junction nucleotides: 2. Germline assignment: CDR1 MNHNS and CDR2 SASEGT.

The chain employs TRBV5-6 and TRBJ2-5, with 8 bases aligning to TRBD1. The CDR3 covers 16 residues. The J segment lost 2 bases and the V segment lost 1 base, leaving 7 bases of the junction unmatched. Germline loops: CDR1 SGHDT, CDR2 YYEEEE. This CDR3 is CASSLLGGTGQETQYF. The CDR3, as DNA: TGTGCCAGCAGCTTGCTCGGCGGGACAGGACAAGAGACCCAGTACTTC.

The chain has TRBV19 and TRBJ1-1; D not resolved. The CDR3 is 12 amino acids. Germline values: CDR1 LNHDA, CDR2 SQIVND (reference sequence). Trimming took off 1 base at V and 6 bases at J, with 6 bases between the two ends. The CDR3 region is CASSIGWAEAFF. CDR3 DNA sequence: TGTGCCAGTAGTATAGGATGGGCTGAAGCTTTCTTT.

The J gene is TRBJ1-1, the V gene TRBV27; tentatively, D is TRBD1 (6 bases). The V gene's germline CDR1 is MNHEY and CDR2 SMNVEV (reference sequence). V lost 1 base and J 0 bases, leaving 12 bases between the germline ends. The CDR3 has 16 amino acids. The CDR3 reads CASSLYGGLMNTEAFF. CDR3 in DNA: TGTGCCAGCAGTTTATACGGGGGGCTCATGAACACTGAAGCTTTCTTT.

The chain is built from TRBV9 and TRBJ2-7; no clear D gene. This CDR3 contains 15 residues. Trimming shortened V by 0 bases and J by 1 base, and 11 bases separated the two germline ends. Germline assignment: CDR1 SGDLS and CDR2 YYNGEE. The CDR3 DNA reads as TGTGCCAGCAGCGTAGCCCCAGCGACTTCCTACGAGCAGTACTTC. Protein product: CASSVAPATSYEQYF.

The J gene is TRBJ1-2, the V gene TRBV15; D might be TRBD1 (5 bases). Germline V gene sequence: CDR1 LNHNV, CDR2 YYDKDF (reference sequence). The CDR3 runs 15 residues. V lost 0 bases, J lost 5 bases, and 13 bases lay in between. Here the CDR3 reads CATSRDGGRRYGYTF. The CDR3 bases are TGTGCCACCAGCAGAGATGGGGGAAGGAGGTATGGCTACACCTTC.